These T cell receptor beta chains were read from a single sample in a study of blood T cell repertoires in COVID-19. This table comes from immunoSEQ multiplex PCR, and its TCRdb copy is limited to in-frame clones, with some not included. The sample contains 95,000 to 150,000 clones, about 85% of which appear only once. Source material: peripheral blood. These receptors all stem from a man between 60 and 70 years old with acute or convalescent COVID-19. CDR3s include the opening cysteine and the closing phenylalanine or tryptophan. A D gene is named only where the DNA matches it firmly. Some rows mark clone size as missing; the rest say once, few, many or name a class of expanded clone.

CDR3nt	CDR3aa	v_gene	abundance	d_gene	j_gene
TGCGCCAGCAGCCAGGGGGCCGGACAGGGACGGGACGATGAGCAGTTCTTC	CASSQGAGQGRDDEQFF	TRBV4-1	NA	TRBD1	TRBJ2-1
TGTGCCAGCCGCGACAGGGGGGGTCGGACTGAAGCTTTCTTT	CASRDRGGRTEAFF	TRBV25-1	once	TRBD1	TRBJ1-1
TGTGCCAGTAGTATAGAGTCGGGCAATCAGCCCCAGCATTTT	CASSIESGNQPQHF	TRBV19	NA	NA	TRBJ1-5
TGTGCCAGCAGTCCACCTCACAGTAGCGGGGCCCCCTACAATGAGCAGTTCTTC	CASSPPHSSGAPYNEQFF	TRBV27	NA	TRBD2	TRBJ2-1
TGTGCCAGCAGCCCTGAGGGTCCCTCCTACAATGAGCAGTTCTTC	CASSPEGPSYNEQFF	TRBV27	NA	NA	TRBJ2-1
TGTGCCAGCCGGCAAGAGGACGAGCAGTACTTC	CASRQEDEQYF	TRBV6-5	once	NA	TRBJ2-7
TGTGCCAGCAGTTTAGTACAGGGCTACGAGCAGTACTTC	CASSLVQGYEQYF	TRBV27	NA	NA	TRBJ2-7
TGTGCCAGCAGCAGAGCGGGAAGTTACAATGAGCAGTTCTTC	CASSRAGSYNEQFF	TRBV11-2	NA	TRBD2	TRBJ2-1
TGTGCCAGCAGTTTAGGGACAGGGGGGACCATTAGCAATCAGCCCCAGCATTTT	CASSLGTGGTISNQPQHF	TRBV28	NA	TRBD1	TRBJ1-5
TGTGCCAGCAGTTTTCAGGATGGAAGCAATTCACCCCTCCACTTT	CASSFQDGSNSPLHF	TRBV27	NA	NA	TRBJ1-6
TGTGCCAGCAGTGAAGCGAAGGGGGGGATCACTGAAGCTTTCTTT	CASSEAKGGITEAFF	TRBV2	NA	NA	TRBJ1-1
TGTGCCAGCAGTCGGCAGGGGGCCGACAATGAGCAGTTCTTC	CASSRQGADNEQFF	TRBV2	NA	TRBD1	TRBJ2-1
TGCAGCGTCCTGGACAGGGGCCACACCTACGAGCAGTACTTC	CSVLDRGHTYEQYF	TRBV29-1	NA	TRBD1	TRBJ2-7
TGTGCCAGCAGCTTAACCAGGACTAGCGGGCGCACAGATACGCAGTATTTT	CASSLTRTSGRTDTQYF	TRBV7-6	NA	TRBD2	TRBJ2-3
TGTGCCAGCAGTGACGGGAGGGCGGTTGAGACCCAGTACTTC	CASSDGRAVETQYF	TRBV25-1	NA	TRBD2	TRBJ2-5
TGTGCCAGCAGTTATTGGCAGGGGTCCTTCTATGGCTACACCTTC	CASSYWQGSFYGYTF	TRBV6-2/TRBV6-3	NA	NA	TRBJ1-2
TGTGCCACCGGGACAGGGGGAGAGACCCAGTACTTC	CATGTGGETQYF	TRBV24-1	NA	TRBD1	TRBJ2-5
TGTGCCAGCAGGGGTTTCGGAGGGCAGGACACTGAAGCTTTCTTT	CASRGFGGQDTEAFF	TRBV27	NA	NA	TRBJ1-1
TGTGCCAGCAAGGCCTCAGGGAACTATGGCTACACCTTC	CASKASGNYGYTF	TRBV6-5	NA	NA	TRBJ1-2
TGTGCCAGCCGATTTGAGCGGGAGTACCATGAGCAGTTCTTC	CASRFEREYHEQFF	TRBV28	NA	TRBD2	TRBJ2-1
TGTGCCAGCAGTGAACACGACAGGCGAGAGCAGTTCTTC	CASSEHDRREQFF	TRBV6-1	NA	NA	TRBJ2-1
TGCGCCAGCAGTGAGGGACTAGCGGGAGACGAGCAGTACTTC	CASSEGLAGDEQYF	TRBV10-2	few	TRBD2	TRBJ2-7
TGTGCCAGCAGTTTATCTGTACGAGCGGAGCAGTACTTC	CASSLSVRAEQYF	TRBV28	NA	NA	TRBJ2-7
TGCAGCGTCGACAGGGGCAACGACGAGACCCAGTACTTC	CSVDRGNDETQYF	TRBV29-1	NA	TRBD1	TRBJ2-5
TGCGCCAGCAGCCAATTTTCTAGCGTTGGTGAGCAGTTCTTC	CASSQFSSVGEQFF	TRBV4-3	NA	NA	TRBJ2-1
TGTGCCAGCGGGACTAGCAAGTACGAGCAGTACTTC	CASGTSKYEQYF	TRBV9	NA	TRBD2	TRBJ2-7
TGCGCCAGCAGCCCTCGCTCAGACTATGGCTACACCTTC	CASSPRSDYGYTF	TRBV5-1	NA	NA	TRBJ1-2
TGCAGCCCGGGTTTTAGGATTCCGGGGAGGCAGCCCCAGCATTTT	CSPGFRIPGRQPQHF	TRBV29-1	NA	NA	TRBJ1-5
TGTGCCAGCAGCGGGTTGTACAAGGGGCGCCCCGGGGAGCTGTTTTTT	CASSGLYKGRPGELFF	TRBV9	NA	NA	TRBJ2-2
TGTGCCAGCAGTGACTCTACAGGGGCTGGGACTGAGCAGTACTTC	CASSDSTGAGTEQYF	TRBV6-4	NA	NA	TRBJ2-7
TGTGCCACCAGCGTTACGGGACTTAACTACGAGCAGTACTTC	CATSVTGLNYEQYF	TRBV15	NA	NA	TRBJ2-7
TGCGCCAGCAGCCAAGAAGGCCTGGGAGGGAGCGGCGATGAGCAGTTCTTC	CASSQEGLGGSGDEQFF	TRBV4-1	few	TRBD2	TRBJ2-1
TGTGCCAGCCGTTCGGGTCTCACCTACAATGAGCAGTTCTTC	CASRSGLTYNEQFF	TRBV27	NA	NA	TRBJ2-1
TGCGCCAGCAGCCAAGATAGTTCCGGGGCCGGGGAGCTGTTTTTT	CASSQDSSGAGELFF	TRBV4-3	NA	NA	TRBJ2-2
TGTGCCAGCAGTCGTACAGGGGCCTACGAGCAGTACTTC	CASSRTGAYEQYF	TRBV7-9	few	TRBD1	TRBJ2-7